Listed below are T cell receptor beta chains from one sample, sequenced in a study of T cells expressing NK-cell markers. TCRdb re-called the 5' RACE reads; one entry per CDR3 protein, DNA not given. The sample's table shows about 410,000 distinct CDR3 sequences. Sequenced material: blood T cells: a sorted CD56 or NKG2C T cell subset, CD4+ or CD8+ T cells, or bulk PBMC T cells (not recorded which). These TCRs come from a woman in her forties or fifties in good health. Each CDR3 is given with its conserved first and last residue.

J gene	V gene	CDR3 protein
TRBJ2-7	TRBV7-2	CASSLAPSGRVYEQYF
TRBJ1-1	TRBV24-1	CATEGRNTEAFF
TRBJ2-7	TRBV6-6	CASSYRGGEQYF
TRBJ2-7	TRBV5-6	CASSFGIYEQYF
TRBJ2-3	TRBV10-3	CATARLAGGQDTQYF
TRBJ2-7	TRBV5-1	CASSFRDGGSGQYF
TRBJ2-2	TRBV24-1	CATSDLYRTGELFF
TRBJ2-3	TRBV4-2	CASSQEQAATGDTQYF
TRBJ1-6	TRBV14	CASSQDPWINNSPLHF
TRBJ2-1	TRBV12-3/TRBV12-4	CASRTAGTIAYEQFF
TRBJ2-7	TRBV20-1	CSARAPNSGSPYEQYF
TRBJ2-6	TRBV5-1	CASSSEGSLNVLTF
TRBJ2-2	TRBV11-2	CASSSGLRVTNTGELFF
TRBJ2-5	TRBV10-2	CASSWAGAFGETQYF
TRBJ2-3	TRBV18	CASSPIGQGYTDTQYF
TRBJ2-6	TRBV20-1	CSARGRTSGSSGANVLTF
TRBJ2-7	TRBV10-2	CASSLQKSSYEQYF
TRBJ2-3	TRBV7-2	CASSFYRAGQTQYF
TRBJ2-7	TRBV2	CASGGSPSYEQYF
TRBJ2-2	TRBV20-1	CSAYPSTRNTGELFF
TRBJ2-3	TRBV7-2	CAREMAGVTDTQYF
TRBJ2-7	TRBV20-1	CSARSAAGPYEQYF
TRBJ1-2	TRBV29-1	CSVLFGDGYGYTF
TRBJ2-5	TRBV24-1	CATSDPTLTGTVTQYF
TRBJ2-1	TRBV7-8	CASSLGPGLGDNEQFF
TRBJ2-3	TRBV11-2	CASSWGRFGTDTQYF
TRBJ1-1	TRBV7-7	CASSSSPYTEAFF
TRBJ1-1	TRBV6-5	CASSYLGQGASEAFF
TRBJ2-3	TRBV6-5	CASSYRDFSTDTQYF
TRBJ2-3	TRBV5-8	CASSLLTPGVDTQYF
TRBJ2-1	TRBV20-1	CSARDVRSSGAVYNEQFF
TRBJ2-4	TRBV18	CASSPLRITEGLAKNIQYF
TRBJ1-1	TRBV11-3	CASSLKLNTEAFF
TRBJ2-3	TRBV12-5	CASENGTSWLDTQYF
TRBJ1-5	TRBV14	CASSRMSNQPQHF
TRBJ2-5	TRBV29-1	CSARTAPKAQYF
TRBJ2-2	TRBV29-1	CSVSDRLTGELFF
TRBJ2-3	TRBV7-6	CASSFSIREGRDTQYF
TRBJ2-2	TRBV20-1	CSASRGVTGELFF
TRBJ2-7	TRBV20-1	CSAGPSTSENEQYF
TRBJ2-1	TRBV3-1	CASSQMRLGSYNEQFF
TRBJ2-7	TRBV7-8	CASSLVDFSYEQYF
TRBJ2-5	TRBV24-1	CATSDPAPGGAGETQYF
TRBJ2-1	TRBV24-1	CATSDLGTVSREQFF
TRBJ1-5	TRBV12-5	CASGLSVRGQGARGLDQPQHF
TRBJ2-3	TRBV5-1	CASSPTTADTQYF
TRBJ1-5	TRBV12-3/TRBV12-4	CASSFAGRSPQHF
TRBJ1-3	TRBV15	CATGPFGSGNTIYF
TRBJ1-5	TRBV24-1	CATSDAGTGEHF
TRBJ2-3	TRBV7-8	CASGDTDTQYF
TRBJ1-6	TRBV6-5	CASRATGSGNSPLHF
TRBJ1-3	TRBV15	CATSREIGATSGNTIYF
TRBJ2-3	TRBV10-3	CAIRGQVLSTDTQYF
TRBJ2-1	TRBV5-1	CASSGGLAGGYEQFF
TRBJ2-3	TRBV11-2	CASTDSPGDTQYF
TRBJ2-5	TRBV7-2	CAGRDSETQYF
TRBJ2-2	TRBV11-2	CASSPLAAYTGELFF
TRBJ2-4	TRBV7-8	CASSFDSKNIQYF
TRBJ2-5	TRBV25-1	CASRGQAGTQYF
TRBJ1-1	TRBV20-1	CSARSGSGSNTEAFF